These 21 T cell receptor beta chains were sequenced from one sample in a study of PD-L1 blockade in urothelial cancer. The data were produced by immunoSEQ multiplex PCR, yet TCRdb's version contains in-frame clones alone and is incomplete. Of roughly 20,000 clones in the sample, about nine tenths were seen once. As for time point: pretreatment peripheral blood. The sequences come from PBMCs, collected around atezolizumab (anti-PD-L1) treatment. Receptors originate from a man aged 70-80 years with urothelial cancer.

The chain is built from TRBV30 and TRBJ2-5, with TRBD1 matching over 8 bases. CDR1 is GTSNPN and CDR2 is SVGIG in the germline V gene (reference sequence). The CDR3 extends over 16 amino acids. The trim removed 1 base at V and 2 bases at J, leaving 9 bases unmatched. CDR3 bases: TGTGCCTGGAGTGCCCAGGGGGCACCTAAACAAGAGACCCAGTACTTC. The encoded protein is CAWSAQGAPKQETQYF.

This chain's CDR3 is CASSGLAGYSTGELFF. The CDR3 bases are TGCGCCAGCAGCGGACTAGCGGGGTACAGCACCGGGGAGCTGTTTTTT. The rearrangement joins TRBV5-1 to TRBJ2-2; TRBD2 matches at 12 bases. CDR1 is SGHRS, CDR2 YFSETQ, per germline. Unmatched junction bases numbered 5, after V lost 4 bases and J lost 4 bases. The CDR3 has 16 residues.

The CDR3 region is CASSLAGDTQYF. The CDR3, as DNA: TGTGCCAGCAGCTTGGCCGGAGATACGCAGTATTTT. The chain carries TRBV5-6 and TRBJ2-3; D unresolved. V lost 0 bases and J lost 5, with 4 bases in between. Germline V gene sequence: CDR1 SGHDT, CDR2 YYEEEE. CDR3 length: 12 amino acids.

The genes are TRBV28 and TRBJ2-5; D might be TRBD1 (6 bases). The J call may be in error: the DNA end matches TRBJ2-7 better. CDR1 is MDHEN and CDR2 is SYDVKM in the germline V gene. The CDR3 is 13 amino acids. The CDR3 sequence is CASSDRDNYEQYF. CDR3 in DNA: TGTGCCAGCAGTGACCGGGACAACTACGAGCAGTACTTC.

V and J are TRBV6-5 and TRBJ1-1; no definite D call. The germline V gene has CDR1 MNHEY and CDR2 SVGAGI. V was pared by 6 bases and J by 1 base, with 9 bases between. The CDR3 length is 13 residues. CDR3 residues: CASRQPPNTEAFF. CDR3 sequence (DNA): TGTGCCAGCAGACAGCCACCGAACACTGAAGCTTTCTTT.

This CDR3 is CASSPRTGGREQYF. In DNA, the CDR3 is TGTGCCAGCAGCCCGAGGACAGGGGGTCGCGAGCAGTACTTC. The chain couples TRBV7-9 to TRBJ2-7; TRBD1 matches 10 bases. Germline values: CDR1 SEHNR, CDR2 FQNEAQ (reference sequence). The V segment lost 5 bases and the J segment 6 bases; nucleotides outside the gene matches: 7. This CDR3 contains 14 residues.

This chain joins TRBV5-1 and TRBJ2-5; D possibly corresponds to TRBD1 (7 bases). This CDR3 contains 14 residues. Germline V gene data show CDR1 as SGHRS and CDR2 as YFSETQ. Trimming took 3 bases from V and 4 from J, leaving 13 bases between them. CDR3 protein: CASSSPGGGETQYF. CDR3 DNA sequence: TGCGCCAGCAGCTCCCCAGGGGGAGGAGAGACCCAGTACTTC.

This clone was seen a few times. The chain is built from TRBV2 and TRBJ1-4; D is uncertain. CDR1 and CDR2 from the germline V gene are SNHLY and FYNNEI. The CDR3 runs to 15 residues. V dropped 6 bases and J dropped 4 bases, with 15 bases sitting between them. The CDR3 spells CASSVRRGNNEKLFF. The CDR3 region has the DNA TGTGCCAGCAGCGTCCGTAGAGGGAATAATGAAAAACTGTTTTTT.

The CDR3 loop is CASTQGGIYGYTF. In nucleotides, the CDR3 is TGTGCCAGCACCCAGGGGGGTATCTATGGCTACACCTTC. The rearrangement links TRBV11-2 to TRBJ1-2, with 7 positions matching TRBD1. The CDR3 sequence is 13 residues long. With 7 bases clipped from V and 4 bases from J, the junction kept 6 bases outside the gene matches. From germline, CDR1 is SGHAT and CDR2 FQNNGV.

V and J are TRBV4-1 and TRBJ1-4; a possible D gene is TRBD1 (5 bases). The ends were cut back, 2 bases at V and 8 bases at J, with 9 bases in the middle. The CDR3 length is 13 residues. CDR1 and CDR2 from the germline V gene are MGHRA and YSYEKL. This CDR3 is CASSQKGAEKLFF. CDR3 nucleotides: TGCGCCAGCAGCCAAAAAGGGGCCGAAAAACTGTTTTTT.

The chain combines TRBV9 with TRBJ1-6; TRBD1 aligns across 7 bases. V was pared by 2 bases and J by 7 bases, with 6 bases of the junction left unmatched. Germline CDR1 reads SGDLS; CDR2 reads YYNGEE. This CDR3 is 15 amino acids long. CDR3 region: CASSVSGTANSPLHF. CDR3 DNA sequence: TGTGCCAGCAGCGTCTCCGGGACAGCGAATTCACCCCTCCACTTT.

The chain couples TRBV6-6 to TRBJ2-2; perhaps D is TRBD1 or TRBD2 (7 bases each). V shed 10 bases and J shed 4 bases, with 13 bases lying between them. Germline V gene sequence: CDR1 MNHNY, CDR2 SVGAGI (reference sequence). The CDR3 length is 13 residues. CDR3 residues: CATREGATGELFF. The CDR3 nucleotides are TGTGCCACCAGGGAGGGGGCCACCGGGGAGCTGTTTTTT.

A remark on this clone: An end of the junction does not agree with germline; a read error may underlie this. This chain's CDR3 is CSVEERGELFF. The CDR3 bases are TGCAGCGTGGAAGAGAGGGGGGAGCTGTTTTTT. The V gene is TRBV29-1, the J gene TRBJ2-2, with D uncertain. Germline CDR1 is SQVTM and CDR2 is ANQGSEA. This CDR3 comprises 11 residues.

The CDR3 reads CASSLISAPTGELFF. In nucleotides, the CDR3 is TGTGCCAGCAGCTTAATTAGCGCCCCCACCGGGGAGCTGTTTTTT. The chain links TRBV7-6 to TRBJ2-2, with a tentative D call TRBD2 (5 bases). Germline-derived CDR1 and CDR2 are SGHVS and FNYEAQ. The CDR3 sequence is 15 residues long. The V end lost 2 bases, the J end lost 4 bases, and 11 bases lay between the germline ends.

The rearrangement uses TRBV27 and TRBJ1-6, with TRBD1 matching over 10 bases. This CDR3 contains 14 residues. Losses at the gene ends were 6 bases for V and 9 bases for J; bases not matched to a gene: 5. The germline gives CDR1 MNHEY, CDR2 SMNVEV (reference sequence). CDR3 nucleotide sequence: TGTGCCAGCAGCGACAGGGGGCTAAGTTCACCCCTCCACTTT. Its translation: CASSDRGLSSPLHF.

Here the CDR3 reads CASKLAGTDTQYF. Here the CDR3 DNA reads TGTGCCAGTAAACTTGCAGGGACAGATACGCAGTATTTT. The rearrangement links TRBV19 to TRBJ2-3, with a possible D match to TRBD1 (5 bases). Trimming took 7 bases from V and 3 from J, leaving 11 bases between them. The germline CDR1 and CDR2 sequences are LNHDA and SQIVND (reference sequence). There are 13 residues in the CDR3.

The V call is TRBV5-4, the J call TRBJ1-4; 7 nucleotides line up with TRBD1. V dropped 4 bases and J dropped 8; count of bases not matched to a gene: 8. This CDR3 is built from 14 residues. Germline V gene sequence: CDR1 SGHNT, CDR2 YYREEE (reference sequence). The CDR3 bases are TGTGCCAGCAGCCTGGACAGGCAAAGGGAAAAACTGTTTTTT. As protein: CASSLDRQREKLFF.

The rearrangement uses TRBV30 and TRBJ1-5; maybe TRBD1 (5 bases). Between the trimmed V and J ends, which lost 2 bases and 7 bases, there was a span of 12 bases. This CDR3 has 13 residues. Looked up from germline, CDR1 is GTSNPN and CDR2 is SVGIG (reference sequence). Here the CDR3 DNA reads TGTGCCTGGAGTACAGGATACGGCCAGCCCCAGCATTTT. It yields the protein CAWSTGYGQPQHF.

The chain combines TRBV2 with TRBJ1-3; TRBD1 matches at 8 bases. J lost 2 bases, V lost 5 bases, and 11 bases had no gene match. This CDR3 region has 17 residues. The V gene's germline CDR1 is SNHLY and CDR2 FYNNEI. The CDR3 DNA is TGTGCCAGCAGTTTCGATATAACGGGACAGGCTGGAAACACCATATATTTT. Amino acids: CASSFDITGQAGNTIYF. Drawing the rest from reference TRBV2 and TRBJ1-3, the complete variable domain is EPEVTQTPSHQVTQMGQEVILRCVPISNHLYFYWYRQILGQKVEFLVSFYNNEISEKSEIFDDQFSVERPDGSNFTLKIRSTKLEDSAMYFCASSFDITGQAGNTIYFGEGSWLTVV.

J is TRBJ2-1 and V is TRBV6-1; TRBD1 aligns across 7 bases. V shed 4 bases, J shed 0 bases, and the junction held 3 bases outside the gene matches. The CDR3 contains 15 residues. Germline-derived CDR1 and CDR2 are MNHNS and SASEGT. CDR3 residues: CASSATGDSYNEQFF. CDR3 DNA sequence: TGTGCCAGCAGTGCAACAGGGGACTCCTACAATGAGCAGTTCTTC.

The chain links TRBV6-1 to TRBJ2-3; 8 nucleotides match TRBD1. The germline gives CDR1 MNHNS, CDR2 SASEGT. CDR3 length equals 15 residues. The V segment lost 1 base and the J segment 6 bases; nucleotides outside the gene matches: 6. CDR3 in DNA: TGTGCCAGCAGTGAAGGCGGACAGGGAGTGGATACGCAGTATTTT. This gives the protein CASSEGGQGVDTQYF.